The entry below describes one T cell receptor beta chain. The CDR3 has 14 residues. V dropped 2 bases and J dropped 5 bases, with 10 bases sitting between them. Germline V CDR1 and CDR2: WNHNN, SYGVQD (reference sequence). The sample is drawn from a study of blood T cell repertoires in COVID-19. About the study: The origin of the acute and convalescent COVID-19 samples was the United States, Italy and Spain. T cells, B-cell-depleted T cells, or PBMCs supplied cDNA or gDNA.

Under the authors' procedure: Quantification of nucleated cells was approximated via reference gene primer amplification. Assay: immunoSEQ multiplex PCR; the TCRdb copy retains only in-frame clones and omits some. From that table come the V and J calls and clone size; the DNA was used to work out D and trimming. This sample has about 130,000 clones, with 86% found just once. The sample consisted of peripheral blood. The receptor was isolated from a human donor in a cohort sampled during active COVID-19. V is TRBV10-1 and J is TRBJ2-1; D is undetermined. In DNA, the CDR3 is TGCGCCAGCAGTGAGCACTCTTCTCACAATGAGCAGTTCTTC. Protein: CASSEHSSHNEQFF.